This T cell receptor beta chain was recorded in a study of naive and memory T cell subsets (dated by TCRdb to between 2016 and 2019). About the study as a whole: The study applied an open-source, UMI-based TCR alpha and beta sequencing pipeline to sorted naive and memory peripheral blood T cell subsets. RNA was DNase-treated and reverse transcribed with TCR constant-region primers, mostly using SuperScript III. IgG serology results and the functional CMV T cell responses were in complete agreement.

Here is what the overall study found, with its caveats: Each clonotype was defined as a single alpha or beta chain sequence rather than as a paired alpha/beta receptor. Naive repertoires, especially CD8, contained a few larger clonotypes, possibly memory cells re-expressing CD45RA. Following error correction, more than 95% of naive TCR sequences occurred only once, which made naive abundance distributions much steeper than those of memory subsets. TCR abundance followed a power law with an exponent that was different for naive and memory subsets but consistent across the three individuals. The repertoire findings for the naive and memory subsets could not be validated, as no ground truth was available. In both CD4 and CD8 cells, going from naive through CM, EM and EMRA, the Gini index went up while Shannon and inverse Simpson diversity went down. RNA-based TCR counts may be affected by expression changes linked to T cell activation and differentiation.

Receptor amplification or capture employed UMI-ligation and nested PCR. The beta constant-region primer was an equimolar mix of two oligonucleotides covering both TRBC1 and TRBC2. A single-stranded oligonucleotide containing the SP2 primer and a 12-nucleotide UMI was joined to the 3' end of the cDNA by T4 RNA ligase 1. Four rounds of PCR, combining the SP2 primer with nested alpha and beta constant-region primers, were used to amplify the ligated cDNA. Incubation of the ligation reaction was carried out at 16 degrees C for roughly 20-25 hours. PCR2 was typically run as a SYBR Green qPCR and stopped at a predetermined threshold to prevent over-amplification. Every purification after the first one was done using Agencourt AMPure XP magnetic beads. Library amounts were measured by Qubit and library quality was assessed on a TapeStation, where the main peak was expected at around 650 bp. Pooled libraries were sequenced on an Illumina MiSeq with v2 2x251 paired-end kits, typically giving roughly 0.95-2.3 million reads per sample. Each sample was pooled at 3 to 4 nM, and roughly 5-7% PhiX was included to help cluster recognition. Per the authors' processing: V and J genes were assigned to Demultiplexor-processed FASTQ reads by Decombinator through tag matching, with a single base-pair mismatch being allowed. UMIs were used by Collapsinator to correct both sequencing errors and frequency errors arising from PCR heterogeneity. TCRs were translated and CDR3s were extracted from the conserved cysteine to the FGXG phenylalanine by CDR3Translator, with non-productive sequences being flagged. Gini, Shannon entropy and inverse Simpson indices were calculated on repertoires that had been subsampled to equal numbers of UMI-defined TCRs. Within the linear range, a power law was fitted by maximum likelihood to the distributions of clonotype abundance. Similar UMI counts, unique TCR numbers and clonal distributions were obtained with the pipeline and with MIGEC on one naive CD8 sample. One analysis removed from the naive repertoire any naive TCRs that were also present in any memory subset from the same donor. The repertoires were searched for about 7,300 CMV-associated CDR3 sequences that had been compiled from VDJdb and a published dataset. Through fastp at Q25 and MiXCR, TCRdb rebuilt clones from the public reads, retaining in-frame beta chains. Here each entry gathers all rows of one CDR3 protein and keeps the most common genes and DNA. It is TCRdb's table, rather than the study itself, that gives the V and J calls and clone size. This sample is represented by 130,000 to 150,000 distinct CDR3 sequences; approximately 15% of them were singletons. The ten largest clonotypes hold approximately 0.15% of the sample.

From the second PCR step onward, the TCR alpha chain libraries and the TCR beta chain libraries were amplified separately. To determine each donor's CMV status, fresh PBMCs were stimulated overnight with CMV viral lysate, and IFNgamma production from CD4+ T cells was then assessed. Using Miltenyi beads, CD4 T cells were first positively selected, and CD8 T cells were then positively selected from the CD4-negative fraction. Cells were stained for CD3, CD4, CD8, CD45RA, CD27 and a live/dead dye and were sorted on a BD Aria II into four subsets based on CD45RA and CD27. Blood was obtained from a few healthy volunteers, and the blood from each volunteer was fractionated into CD4 and CD8 T cells and subsequently into four differentiation subsets. About 120 ml of peripheral blood was drawn per donor, and PBMC were isolated by Ficoll-Paque PLUS density-gradient centrifugation. Sorted cells were lysed in RLT buffer, and RNA was extracted with a Qiagen RNeasy kit and stored at -80°C.

The CDR3 covers 17 residues, taking in both the cysteine and the phenylalanine. Only the CDR3 DNA is retained, 51 bases long and in frame from the first base. From a lookup of the germline V gene (reference sequence), CDR1 and CDR2 are DFQATT and SNEGSKA. V trim: 0 bases; J trim: 8 bases; unmatched bases: 15. Comments on this clonotype: Its antigen target is currently unknown. There are no base qualities to consult, and no much larger clone falls within one base.

Specimen: naive CD4+ T cells from blood. The cell subset or site label, read with the paper, signifies: naive T cells, CD45RA high CD27+. The chain couples TRBV20-1 to TRBJ2-2, with 7 bases aligning to TRBD1. The sequence was collected from a human donor in good health. CDR3 protein: CSARDRKDNRGGGELFF. The DNA sequence is given as TGCAGTGCTAGAGACCGGAAAGATAACAGGGGCGGAGGGGAGCTGTTTTTT.